This entry features one TCR beta chain sequence. Antigen unknown. The data were taken from a study of cytotoxic CD8 clonotypes in ibrutinib-treated CLL. The method was immunoSEQ multiplex PCR; TCRdb's version includes in-frame clones alone and lacks a portion of them. The data show under 200,000 clones, roughly four fifths seen once. V was pared by 1 base and J by 2 bases, with 9 bases between. Germline values: CDR1 LGHNA, CDR2 YSLEER. This CDR3 has 14 amino acids. The study's findings and limits: Exceeding age-matched healthy donors, baseline clonality also tracked the counts of circulating CD8+ T cells. Public clonotypes showed up rarely, and on treatment they shrank or held steady.

This clonotype originated in a human donor with chronic lymphocytic leukemia. This chain links TRBV4-3 with TRBJ2-7; no clear D. Sequences were derived from PBMCs, sampled after 24 months of ibrutinib treatment. The CDR3 sequence is CASSQAAGPYEQYF. CDR3 coding DNA: TGCGCCAGCAGCCAAGCGGCAGGACCCTACGAGCAGTACTTC.